One and the same sample provided the 30 T cell receptor beta chains below, sequenced in a study of T cells in women clearing cervical HPV infection. Assay used: immunoSEQ multiplex PCR; TCRdb lists only in-frame clones, some missing. The sample table includes fewer than 40,000 clones. Sequencing was performed on blood buffy coat. These receptor sequences come from a woman between 18 and 75 years old with a cervical HPV16 infection that either progressed to CIN3+ or cleared (not recorded which).

On this clone: The CDR3 end lies 3 residues beyond the end of the read and is filled in from the germline J gene. The V and J genes are TRBV5-1 and TRBJ1-6; 8 positions agree with TRBD1. Germline V lookup: CDR1 SGHRS, CDR2 YFSETQ. CDR3 length: 16 amino acids. The trim removed 4 bases at V and 7 bases at J, leaving 10 bases unmatched. CDR3 bases read: TGCGCCAGCAGCCCCGACGGACAGGGCCAGAATTCACCC. Protein sequence: CASSPDGQGQNSP. The entire CDR3 protein is CASSPDGQGQNSPLHF.

Concerning this clone itself: The DNA ends 3 residues before the CDR3 does, and the rest of the CDR3 is filled in from the germline J gene. The chain couples TRBV5-1 to TRBJ2-1; 15 nucleotides agree with TRBD2. This CDR3 is built from 18 residues. From germline, CDR1 is SGHRS and CDR2 YFSETQ. V lost 2 bases, J lost 4 bases, and 7 bases stayed unmatched. The chain's CDR3 is CASSFPGTSGRRYNEQFF. The DNA read from the CDR3 is TGCGCCAGCAGCTTCCCCGGGACTAGCGGGAGGCGATACAATGAG.

As concerns this clone: The read ends 3 residues before the CDR3 terminus; that terminus is restored from the germline J gene. This chain links TRBV5-1 with TRBJ1-2; 8 nucleotides agree with TRBD1. Germline lookup yields CDR1 SGHRS and CDR2 YFSETQ. CDR3 length: 14 residues. After removal of 2 bases from V and 2 bases from J, the junction contained 2 bases not matched to a gene. The CDR3 here is CASSLGQGNYGYTF. The CDR3 DNA, read in part, is TGCGCCAGCAGCTTAGGACAGGGAAACTATGGC.

With respect to this clone: The read gets to within 3 residues of the CDR3 end, and the germline J gene fills in the rest. The genes are TRBV2 and TRBJ1-2; D is undetermined. Germline CDR1 and CDR2: SNHLY and FYNNEI. This CDR3 has 14 amino acids. The covered CDR3 bases are TGTGCCAGCTACGGACTAGCGAGCACAGATACC. It specifies CASYGLASTDT. The whole CDR3 sequence is CASYGLASTDTYTF.

Concerning this clone: Sequencing ends 3 residues short of the CDR3 end; the germline J gene provides the rest. V and J are TRBV5-6 and TRBJ1-2; TRBD1 might be the D (5 bases). V lost 6 bases, J lost 6 bases, and 15 bases lay in between. The CDR3 runs 13 residues. Germline CDR1 and CDR2: SGHDT and YYEEEE. The covered CDR3 bases are TGTGCCAGCAACTCCCAGGGATATGATGGC. Translated, it gives CASNSQGYDG. The full CDR3 protein reads CASNSQGYDGYTF. Full variable domain (rest looked up from reference TRBV5-6 and TRBJ1-2): DAGVTQSPTHLIKTRGQQVTLRCSPKSGHDTVSWYQQALGQGPQFIFQYYEEEERQRGNFPDRFSGHQFPNYSSELNVNALLLGDSALYLCASNSQGYDGYTFGSGTRLTVV.

As for this clone: The CDR3 end falls 3 residues outside the read, so it is completed with the germline J gene. The gene calls are TRBV20-1 and TRBJ2-7; D is possibly TRBD1 (5 bases). This CDR3 comprises 17 residues. Trimming stripped 0 bases from V and 0 bases from J, with 18 bases between. The germline CDR1 and CDR2 sequences are DFQATT and SNEGSKA (reference sequence). The sequenced part of the CDR3 DNA is TGCAGTGCTAGAGAGGATGGAGACAGACTTAGCTCCTACGAG. This translates into CSAREDGDRLSSYE. The entire CDR3 is CSAREDGDRLSSYEQYF.

Concerning this clone itself: The sequence runs out 3 residues before the end of the CDR3; the remainder is reconstructed from the germline J gene. V usage is TRBV29-1 and J usage is TRBJ2-7; no definite D call. Trimming left V 5 bases short and J 3 bases short, with 5 bases between. Germline V CDR1 and CDR2: SQVTM, ANQGSEA. The CDR3 runs 10 residues. Here the CDR3 reads CSVSDYEQYF. Incomplete CDR3 DNA: TGCAGCGTTTCAGACTACGAG.

As for this clone: The CDR3 end falls 3 residues outside the read, so it is completed with the germline J gene. V is TRBV20-1 and J is TRBJ2-7; 8 nucleotides align to TRBD2. CDR3 length: 14 residues. Germline-derived CDR1 and CDR2 are DFQATT and SNEGSKA (reference sequence). V gave up 5 bases and J gave up 3 bases; unmatched junction bases: 9. This chain's CDR3 is CSALSTSANYEQYF. The sequenced part of the CDR3 DNA is TGCAGTGCTTTGTCGACTAGCGCTAACTACGAG.

Note on this clone: The read falls 3 residues short of the CDR3 end, and the missing part is taken from the germline J gene. The chain uses TRBV5-6 and TRBJ1-2; the match to TRBD1 covers 7 bases. V shed 0 bases, J shed 7 bases, and the junction held 3 bases outside the gene matches. The CDR3 has 13 residues. Germline CDR1 is SGHDT and CDR2 is YYEEEE. The sequenced CDR3 bases are TGTGCCAGCAGCTTGGGCCAGGGGGTTGGC. It codes for CASSLGQGVG. The CDR3, in full, reads CASSLGQGVGYTF.

As for this clone: The read ends 3 residues shy of where the CDR3 ends; the end is completed using the germline J gene. The chain uses TRBV5-1 and TRBJ2-1; D is unresolved. The CDR3 is 15 amino acids. V was cut by 0 bases and J by 6 bases, with 13 bases left in between. CDR1 SGHRS and CDR2 YFSETQ come from the germline V gene. CDR3 residues: CASSLATTRANEQFF. The sequenced part of the CDR3 DNA is TGCGCCAGCAGCTTGGCAACGACAAGGGCCAATGAG.

Notes on this clone: From the germline J gene comes the end of the CDR3, since the read stops 3 residues before it. The rearrangement joins TRBV10-2 to TRBJ2-1; 7 nucleotides line up with TRBD2. J gave up 3 bases and V 10 bases, and 12 bases lay outside the gene matches. Germline CDR1 reads WSHSY; CDR2 reads SAAADI. The CDR3 is made up of 15 amino acids. The CDR3 sequence is CATSGSKRGYNEQFF. The DNA read from the CDR3 is TGCGCCACCTCGGGGTCGAAGCGGGGCTACAATGAG.

In the case of this clone: The DNA ends 3 residues before the CDR3 does, and the rest of the CDR3 is filled in from the germline J gene. The chain carries TRBV30 and TRBJ1-2; D may be TRBD1 (5 bases). Between the trimmed V and J ends, which lost 0 bases and 2 bases, there was a span of 13 bases. The CDR3 length is 15 residues. Per the germline V gene, CDR1 is GTSNPN and CDR2 is SVGIG (reference sequence). Here the CDR3 reads CAWSVCDRYNYGYTF. Partial CDR3 DNA: TGTGCCTGGAGTGTATGCGACAGATACAACTATGGC.

As concerns this clone: Read coverage stops 3 residues before the CDR3 terminus; the germline J gene supplies the remainder. V is TRBV6-1 and J is TRBJ1-5; D remains unclear. V was pared by 3 bases and J by 7 bases, with 10 bases between. This CDR3 is built from 13 residues. Germline CDR1 MNHNS, CDR2 SASEGT. The CDR3 is CASSDPRGQPQHF. The sequenced part of the CDR3 DNA is TGTGCCAGCAGTGACCCTCGAGGGCAGCCC.

In regard to this clone: The read stops 3 residues short of the end of the CDR3; the missing end is completed from the germline J gene. The chain links TRBV7-3 to TRBJ2-2; D unresolved. The CDR3 is made up of 15 amino acids. CDR1 is SGHTA and CDR2 is FQGTGA in the germline V gene. Partial CDR3 DNA: TGTGCCAGCAGCTTAGTAGGCCAGGCAAATTCACCG. Protein sequence: CASSLVGQANSP. The full CDR3 sequence reads CASSLVGQANSPLFF.

A remark on this clone: The read stops 3 residues short of the end of the CDR3; the missing end is completed from the germline J gene. This chain joins TRBV7-8 and TRBJ2-1; a possible D gene is TRBD2 (5 bases). Germline lookup yields CDR1 SGHVS and CDR2 FQNEAQ. V lost 3 bases and J lost 1, with 10 bases in between. The CDR3 length is 15 residues. The CDR3 sequence: CASSFGTRSYNEQFF. The DNA read from the CDR3 is TGTGCCAGCAGCTTTGGAACTAGATCCTACAATGAG.

Worth noting for this clone: Read sequence stops 3 residues before the CDR3 end, and the germline J gene provides the missing end. The chain links TRBV7-2 to TRBJ1-4, with 11 bases identical to TRBD1. The CDR3 covers 15 residues. Looked up from germline, CDR1 is SGHTA and CDR2 is FQGNSA. The trim removed 4 bases at V and 8 bases at J, leaving 6 bases unmatched. CDR3 bases read: TGTGCCAGCAGCTGGTACGGGACAGGGGGAGAAAAA. Translating it yields CASSWYGTGGEK. In full, the CDR3 is CASSWYGTGGEKLFF. Together with reference TRBV7-2 and TRBJ1-4, the CDR3 gives the full variable domain: GAGVSQSPSNKVTEKGKDVELRCDPISGHTALYWYRQSLGQGLEFLIYFQGNSAPDKSGLPSDRFSAERTGGSVSTLTIQRTQQEDSAVYLCASSWYGTGGEKLFFGSGTQLSVL.

Turning to this clone: The sequenced fragment ends 3 residues before the CDR3 boundary, so the rest is inferred from the germline J gene. V gene TRBV19 combines with J gene TRBJ1-2; D gene unclear. The CDR3 extends over 14 amino acids. V lost 1 base to trimming and J lost 3 bases, with 9 bases between them. CDR1 LNHDA and CDR2 SQIVND come from the germline V gene (reference sequence). The sequenced CDR3 bases are TGTGCCAGTAGTATAGGGCGGTCGGACTATGGC. Amino acids: CASSIGRSDYG. The CDR3 as a whole reads CASSIGRSDYGYTF. The complete variable domain, with remaining parts taken from reference TRBV19 and TRBJ1-2, reads DGGITQSPKYLFRKEGQNVTLSCEQNLNHDAMYWYRQDPGQGLRLIYYSQIVNDFQKGDIAEGYSVSREKKESFPLTVTSAQKNPTAFYLCASSIGRSDYGYTFGSGTRLTVV.

As concerns this clone: The read gets to within 3 residues of the CDR3 end, and the germline J gene fills in the rest. V usage is TRBV7-3 and J usage is TRBJ2-5; possible D gene TRBD1, 5 bases. The germline V gene encodes CDR1 SGHTA and CDR2 FQGTGA. This CDR3 is 14 amino acids long. V shed 1 base and J shed 5 bases, with 11 bases lying between them. The CDR3 spells CASSLIGAWETQYF. Partial CDR3 DNA: TGTGCCAGCAGCTTAATTGGGGCCTGGGAGACC.

Comment on this clone: The read gets to within 3 residues of the CDR3 end, and the germline J gene fills in the rest. This rearrangement joins TRBV29-1 to TRBJ2-2; 7 bases are shared with TRBD1. The V gene's germline CDR1 is SQVTM and CDR2 ANQGSEA. The CDR3 covers 13 residues. CDR3 bases read: TGCAGCGTAGGGGACAGCTATAATTCACCG. Its protein product is CSVGDSYNSP. In full, the CDR3 reads CSVGDSYNSPLFF.

Concerning this clone: Relative to the germline gene, one junction end is altered; a read error may explain this. The read comes to an end 3 residues before the CDR3 does, leaving the germline J gene to fill in the end. The rearrangement joins TRBV6-1 to TRBJ2-7, with a tentative D call TRBD1 (6 bases). CDR1 and CDR2 from the germline V gene are MNHNS and SASEGT. There are 15 residues in the CDR3. The CDR3: CASRELRTGFYEQYF. CDR3 DNA, as far as it was read: TGTGCCAGCCGTGAACTCCGAACAGGGTTCTACGAG.

With regard to this clone: The CDR3 end is not reached by the read, which stops 3 residues before it; the germline J gene fills it in. V is TRBV18 and J is TRBJ2-3; D possibly uses TRBD1 or TRBD2 (5 bases each). CDR1 and CDR2 (germline): KGHSH, LQKENI. V was trimmed by 7 bases and J by 0 bases, leaving 14 bases between them. This CDR3 region has 15 residues. The DNA read from the CDR3 is TGTGCCAGCTTACCTAAAGAGGGGAGCACAGATACG. It encodes CASLPKEGSTDT. The complete CDR3 protein is CASLPKEGSTDTQYF. The full variable domain, its missing parts supplied by reference TRBV18 and TRBJ2-3, is NAGVMQNPRHLVRRRGQEARLRCSPMKGHSHVYWYRQLPEEGLKFMVYLQKENIIDESGMPKERFSAEFPKEGPSILRIQQVVRGDSAAYFCASLPKEGSTDTQYFGPGTRLTVL.

In the case of this clone: The read stops 3 residues short of the end of the CDR3; the missing end is completed from the germline J gene. The chain is built from TRBV2 and TRBJ1-5, with 7 bases lining up with TRBD1. The V and J ends lost 2 bases and 9 bases, in that order; junction bases with no gene match: 7. The germline V gene has CDR1 SNHLY and CDR2 FYNNEI. This CDR3 comprises 14 residues. The CDR3 bases that were read are TGTGCCAGCAGTGAAATGACAGGGAGTTCGCCC. Translated: CASSEMTGSSP. The entire CDR3 sequence reads CASSEMTGSSPQHF.

A remark on this clone: The read halts 3 residues ahead of the CDR3 end, with the missing end drawn from the germline J gene. This chain links TRBV18 with TRBJ1-4; TRBD1 is a possible D gene (6 bases). V shed 6 bases and J shed 6 bases, with 17 bases lying between them. This CDR3 has 15 amino acids. Germline CDR1 reads KGHSH; CDR2 reads LQKENI. Partial CDR3 DNA: TGTGCCAGCTCGCCTTGGGGGGGGCGAGATGAAAAA. Amino acid sequence: CASSPWGGRDEK. In full, the CDR3 reads CASSPWGGRDEKLFF.

Concerning this clone: The read falls 3 residues short of the CDR3 end, and the missing part is taken from the germline J gene. This chain uses TRBV5-1 with TRBJ2-3; TRBD1 agrees at 8 bases. The CDR3 runs 15 residues. CDR1 SGHRS and CDR2 YFSETQ come from the germline V gene. The sequenced CDR3 bases are TGCGCCAGCAGCTTCCAGGGGGCCCACCAAGAGACG. Encoded protein: CASSFQGAHQET. The full CDR3 protein is CASSFQGAHQETQYF.

Regarding this clone: The read halts 3 residues ahead of the CDR3 end, with the missing end drawn from the germline J gene. The chain links TRBV18 to TRBJ2-4; D remains unclear. The germline V and J ends were trimmed by 3 bases and 0 bases, with 21 bases remaining between them. Germline V gene sequence: CDR1 KGHSH, CDR2 LQKENI. CDR3 size: 19 residues. The part of the CDR3 DNA that was read is TGTGCCAGCTCACCCGACGGGTTCCCTTTTATACTAGCCAAAAACATT. Its protein is CASSPDGFPFILAKNI. The CDR3 as a whole reads CASSPDGFPFILAKNIQYF.

About this clone: The read finishes 3 residues shy of the CDR3 end, and the germline J gene is used to complete it. The V and J genes are TRBV23-1 and TRBJ1-4; D not resolved. TRBV23-1 is designated an ORF whose function remains uncertain. This CDR3 has 21 residues. V dropped 0 bases and J dropped 5 bases, with 28 bases sitting between them. The sequenced part of the CDR3 DNA is TGCGCCAGCAGTCAATCATGGGTCAAATGTTGGTCTAGGAGAACGAATGAAAAA. Translation gives CASSQSWVKCWSRRTNEK. The CDR3 as a whole reads CASSQSWVKCWSRRTNEKLFF.

Remarks on this clone: Coverage ceases 3 residues before the CDR3 finishes, and the germline J gene fills in the end. This sequence joins TRBV20-1 and TRBJ2-2; 7 bases agree with TRBD1. Germline CDR1 DFQATT, CDR2 SNEGSKA (reference sequence). With 2 bases clipped from V and 2 bases from J, the junction kept 8 bases outside the gene matches. The CDR3 sequence is 16 residues long. CDR3 protein: CSARLWRGGNTGELFF. CDR3 DNA, as far as it was read: TGCAGTGCTAGACTCTGGAGAGGGGGCAACACCGGGGAG.

About this clone: The CDR3 is cut off 3 residues early in the read; its end comes from the germline J gene. This chain connects TRBV29-1 to TRBJ1-1, with 8 bases aligning to TRBD1. Losses at the gene ends were 1 base for V and 5 bases for J; bases not matched to a gene: 6. The CDR3 is made up of 14 amino acids. The germline CDR1 and CDR2 sequences are SQVTM and ANQGSEA. The part of the CDR3 DNA that was read is TGCAGCGTTGAAGTCCGGACAGGGATGACTGAA. It is translated as CSVEVRTGMTE. The CDR3 in full is CSVEVRTGMTEAFF.

About this clone: The read stops 3 residues short of the end of the CDR3; the missing end is completed from the germline J gene. V and J are TRBV7-8 and TRBJ1-1; D possibly corresponds to TRBD1 (6 bases). This CDR3 comprises 17 residues. Trimming left V 2 bases short and J 7 bases short, with 23 bases between. Germline CDR1 reads SGHVS; CDR2 reads FQNEAQ. The DNA read from the CDR3 is TGTGCCAGCAGCTTAATGAGCGCCTCGGGGGGGCCGGGTGAA. As protein: CASSLMSASGGPGE. The whole CDR3 is CASSLMSASGGPGEAFF.

Comments on this clone: The DNA ends 3 residues before the CDR3 does, and the rest of the CDR3 is filled in from the germline J gene. The chain has TRBV20-1 and TRBJ2-4, with D unresolved. CDR3 length: 13 residues. Germline lookup yields CDR1 DFQATT and CDR2 SNEGSKA (reference sequence). The CDR3 region is CSARVLGSEGQYF. CDR3 DNA (partial): TGCAGTGCTAGAGTGTTAGGGTCTGAAGGT.